This T cell receptor (beta chain) is from a study of T cell responses to AZD1222 COVID-19 vaccine. Study observations and caveats: Sampling that yielded the repertoires occurred only after the peak T cell response. Females outnumbered males among donors, who were mostly white British; clonal diversity was possibly underestimated. Vaccine-related CD4 TCRs covered spike, predominating at 160-218 and 743-854.

This clone was counted only a few times. Its specificity is not known. This CDR3 has 15 amino acids. V was clipped by 1 base and J by 6 bases; unmatched bases: 2. Germline loops: CDR1 GTSNPN, CDR2 SVGIG (reference sequence). This table comes from immunoSEQ multiplex PCR, and its TCRdb copy is limited to in-frame clones, with some not included. The sample holds roughly 140,000 clones, around 89% seen once. The sample consisted of peripheral blood, taken on day 0 of AZD1222 vaccination. The chain couples TRBV30 to TRBJ2-2; 13 bases align to TRBD2. The clonotype was recovered from an adult in good health. The CDR3 loop is CAWSGLAGGAGELFF. The CDR3 bases are TGTGCCTGGAGTGGACTAGCGGGAGGTGCCGGGGAGCTGTTTTTT. The whole variable domain, filled in from reference TRBV30 and TRBJ2-2, reads SQTIHQWPATLVQPVGSPLSLECTVEGTSNPNLYWYRQAAGRGLQLLFYSVGIGQISSEVPQNLSASRPQDRQFILSSKKLLLSDSGFYLCAWSGLAGGAGELFFGEGSRLTVL.